These 32 T cell receptor beta chains originate from one sample sequenced in a study of blood T cell repertoires in COVID-19. The data were produced by immunoSEQ multiplex PCR, yet TCRdb's version contains in-frame clones alone and is incomplete. The data show 13,000 or so clones, around 89% seen once. The sequencing sample was made of peripheral blood. These receptors were collected from a human donor with active COVID-19. The donor label of this sample is uncertain.

The chain combines TRBV4-2 with TRBJ2-1, with 9 bases that match TRBD2. CDR1 and CDR2 (germline): LGHNA, YNFKEQ. Trimming took 0 bases from V and 7 from J; bases not matched to a gene: 7. The CDR3 extends over 16 amino acids. This CDR3 is CASSQERSGGRNEQFF. Here the CDR3 DNA reads TGTGCCAGCAGCCAAGAGAGGAGCGGGGGGAGGAATGAGCAGTTCTTC.

The chain recombines TRBV29-1 with TRBJ2-6, with D unresolved. Per the germline V gene, CDR1 is SQVTM and CDR2 is ANQGSEA. The CDR3 sequence is 12 residues long. The V end was cut by 6 bases, the J end by 3 bases, with 6 bases between. CDR3 nucleotide sequence: TGCAGCGTCCGGGTTGGGGCCAACGTCCTGACTTTC. Translation gives CSVRVGANVLTF. The whole variable domain, filled in from reference TRBV29-1 and TRBJ2-6, reads SAVISQKPSRDICQRGTSLTIQCQVDSQVTMMFWYRQQPGQSLTLIATANQGSEATYESGFVIDKFPISRPNLTFSTLTVSNMSPEDSSIYLCSVRVGANVLTFGAGSRLTVL.

The chain links TRBV19 to TRBJ1-3; D not certain. Trimming left V 3 bases short and J 0 bases short, with 9 bases between. From germline, CDR1 is LNHDA and CDR2 SQIVND (reference sequence). CDR3 length: 15 amino acids. The CDR3 DNA follows: TGTGCCAGTAGTATTGTCGTCTACTCTGGAAACACCATATATTTT. Amino acids: CASSIVVYSGNTIYF. The variable domain in full, completed from reference TRBV19 and TRBJ1-3, reads DGGITQSPKYLFRKEGQNVTLSCEQNLNHDAMYWYRQDPGQGLRLIYYSQIVNDFQKGDIAEGYSVSREKKESFPLTVTSAQKNPTAFYLCASSIVVYSGNTIYFGEGSWLTVV.

This clone came up a few times. The chain links TRBV14 to TRBJ1-1; D perhaps matches TRBD1 (6 bases). The CDR3 runs 11 residues. The ends were cut back, 6 bases at V and 6 bases at J, with 8 bases in the middle. CDR1 and CDR2 from the germline V gene are SGHDN and FVKESK. The CDR3 reads CASRQGPEAFF. CDR3 DNA: TGTGCCAGCAGACAGGGTCCTGAAGCTTTCTTT.

DNA for the CDR3: TGTGCCAGCAGCTTCCAACTAACTGGGGCCAACGTCCTGACTTTC. It yields the protein CASSFQLTGANVLTF. The gene calls are TRBV11-2 and TRBJ2-6; D remains unclear. The CDR3 length is 15 residues. From germline, CDR1 is SGHAT and CDR2 FQNNGV. Trimming took off 3 bases at V and 2 bases at J, with 8 bases between the two ends.

The CDR3 nucleotides are TGTGCCAGCACCCCAGGGGGACAGGGATACGAGCAGTACTTC. Translated: CASTPGGQGYEQYF. The rearrangement links TRBV6-6 to TRBJ2-7; 9 positions agree with TRBD1. Looked up from germline, CDR1 is MNHNY and CDR2 is SVGAGI (reference sequence). CDR3 length: 14 amino acids. Unmatched junction bases numbered 8, after V lost 7 bases and J lost 4 bases.

The J gene is TRBJ1-5, the V gene TRBV23-1; TRBD1 is a possible D gene (6 bases). TRBV23-1 has ORF status, its function being uncertain. This CDR3 is built from 16 residues. Trimming shortened V by 6 bases and J by 2 bases, and 17 bases separated the two germline ends. CDR3 DNA sequence: TGCGCCAGCAGCTCCGTAAGGGGGTTGGGCAATCAGCCCCAGCATTTT. Translated: CASSSVRGLGNQPQHF.

The rearrangement links TRBV5-6 to TRBJ2-7, with 7 bases lining up with TRBD1. The CDR3 covers 15 residues. V lost 4 bases, J lost 3 bases, and 10 bases stayed unmatched. Germline loops: CDR1 SGHDT, CDR2 YYEEEE. DNA for the CDR3: TGTGCCAGCAGCCTGACAGGGACCCGTTACTACGAGCAGTACTTC. Amino acid sequence: CASSLTGTRYYEQYF.

In this sample, this clone turned up once. The chain links TRBV5-6 to TRBJ2-7; the match to TRBD1 covers 10 bases. The length of the CDR3 is 16 residues. CDR1 SGHDT and CDR2 YYEEEE come from the germline V gene. J gave up 3 bases and V 1 base, and 7 bases lay outside the gene matches. The CDR3: CASSLLGGTGVYEQYF. CDR3 nucleotides: TGTGCCAGCAGCTTGCTCGGGGGGACAGGGGTCTACGAGCAGTACTTC.

For the CDR3, the DNA is TGTGCCTCCGGGGAGGGCAACTCTGGAAACACCATATATTTT. Its protein product is CASGEGNSGNTIYF. The rearrangement links TRBV28 to TRBJ1-3; D gene ambiguous. The length of the CDR3 is 14 residues. Deletions cut 11 bases from V and 0 bases from J, with 14 bases between. CDR1 and CDR2 from the germline V gene are MDHEN and SYDVKM.

The chain has TRBV5-6 and TRBJ2-3; 11 bases fit TRBD2. CDR1 and CDR2 (germline): SGHDT, YYEEEE. This CDR3 has 16 residues. V trimming: 4 bases; J trimming: 1 base; junction bases outside the gene matches: 5. The DNA of the CDR3 is TGTGCCAGCAGCGCGCCACTAGCGGGGGGCACAGATACGCAGTATTTT. This codes for CASSAPLAGGTDTQYF.

The chain is built from TRBV3-1 (or the pseudogene TRBV3-2) and TRBJ1-6; D is ambiguous. CDR3 size: 14 residues. The V and J ends lost 1 base and 8 bases respectively, with 9 bases between them. Germline lookup yields CDR1 LGHDT and CDR2 YNNKEL (reference sequence). The CDR3 nucleotides are TGTGCCAGCAGCCAAGTAGTACGGGATTCACCCCTCCACTTT. Encoded protein: CASSQVVRDSPLHF.

The rearrangement joins TRBV6-6 to TRBJ2-5; 8 nucleotides align to TRBD1. Germline assignment: CDR1 MNHNY and CDR2 SVGAGI (reference sequence). The CDR3 is 12 residues long. J lost 5 bases, V lost 4 bases, and 0 bases had no gene match. DNA of the CDR3: TGTGCCAGCAGTTGGACAGGGGAGACCCAGTACTTC. It specifies CASSWTGETQYF.

The chain joins TRBV28 to TRBJ1-1, with D unresolved. V was trimmed by 5 bases and J by 4 bases, leaving 20 bases between them. Germline CDR1 MDHEN, CDR2 SYDVKM. CDR3 size: 16 residues. In DNA, the CDR3 is TGTGCCAGCAGTGAGGAGGGCAACCATGCATCCACTGAAGCTTTCTTT. Translating gives CASSEEGNHASTEAFF.

V gene TRBV6-5 combines with J gene TRBJ1-6; TRBD1 matches at 8 bases. This CDR3 comprises 15 residues. The ends lost 6 bases at V and 6 bases at J; junction bases unmatched: 7. The germline V gene encodes CDR1 MNHEY and CDR2 SVGAGI. The CDR3 DNA follows: TGTGCCAGCAGCCGCGGACAGGGCGGTAATTCACCCCTCCACTTT. Its protein product is CASSRGQGGNSPLHF.

The rearrangement uses TRBV7-6 and TRBJ1-6, with D tentatively TRBD1 (5 bases). Trimming removed 1 base at V and 2 bases at J, with 18 bases between. Germline values: CDR1 SGHVS, CDR2 FNYEAQ. The CDR3 length is 19 residues. CDR3 amino acids: CASSLGPTGDEPYNSPLHF. CDR3 bases: TGTGCCAGCAGCTTAGGACCCACGGGGGATGAACCCTATAATTCACCCCTCCACTTT.

The rearrangement uses TRBV7-9 and TRBJ2-5; D not certain. V lost 1 base and J lost 2, with 8 bases in between. The V gene's germline CDR1 is SEHNR and CDR2 FQNEAQ (reference sequence). CDR3 length: 14 residues. The CDR3 sequence is CASSLEAVQETQYF. CDR3 in DNA: TGTGCCAGCAGCTTAGAGGCGGTGCAAGAGACCCAGTACTTC.

V usage is TRBV4-2 and J usage is TRBJ1-1; TRBD1 matches 8 bases. This CDR3 has 13 amino acids. Trimming removed 4 bases from V and 10 bases from J; junction bases left unmatched: 8. Germline loops: CDR1 LGHNA, CDR2 YNFKEQ. CDR3: CASSRGQDGGAFF. CDR3 nucleotides: TGTGCCAGCAGCCGGGGACAGGATGGGGGAGCTTTCTTT.

This clone is medium-sized (0.01 to 0.1%) within its sample. CDR3 loop: CASSARPGSGANVLTF. The CDR3 nucleotides are TGTGCCAGCAGTGCGAGACCAGGCTCTGGGGCCAACGTCCTGACTTTC. The rearrangement joins TRBV6-1 to TRBJ2-6; no reliable D call. Trimming stripped 4 bases from V and 0 bases from J, with 10 bases between. The CDR3 has 16 residues. Germline CDR1 and CDR2: MNHNS and SASEGT.

V is TRBV11-2 and J is TRBJ1-1; D uncertain. Germline values: CDR1 SGHAT, CDR2 FQNNGV. The CDR3 totals 14 residues. V shed 0 bases and J shed 0 bases, with 5 bases lying between them. The CDR3 loop reads CASSLDGVNTEAFF. In DNA, the CDR3 is TGTGCCAGCAGCTTAGACGGGGTGAACACTGAAGCTTTCTTT.

The chain combines TRBV2 with TRBJ2-1; 8 bases align to TRBD2. This CDR3 has 16 residues. CDR1 is SNHLY, CDR2 FYNNEI, per germline. V trimming: 0 bases; J trimming: 7 bases; junction bases outside the gene matches: 8. CDR3 sequence reads: CASSEAPAGVGNEQFF. Written as DNA, the CDR3 is TGTGCCAGCAGTGAAGCACCAGCGGGGGTGGGAAATGAGCAGTTCTTC.

The chain combines TRBV12-3 or TRBV12-4 with TRBJ1-2, with TRBD1 as a possible D gene (6 bases). V dropped 8 bases and J dropped 7 bases, with 17 bases sitting between them. CDR3 length: 13 residues. CDR3 DNA: TGTGCCAGCTCCCAAACCGGGACAACTGGCTACACCTTC. Its protein product is CASSQTGTTGYTF.

The chain recombines TRBV10-3 with TRBJ1-1; TRBD1 matches at 7 bases. Germline loops: CDR1 ENHRY, CDR2 SYGVKD. The CDR3 is made up of 15 amino acids. The ends lost 2 bases at V and 2 bases at J; junction bases unmatched: 5. The CDR3 sequence: CAISESQGVNTEAFF. In DNA, the CDR3 is TGTGCCATCAGTGAGAGTCAGGGGGTTAACACTGAAGCTTTCTTT.

The chain recombines TRBV18 with TRBJ1-1; D is perhaps TRBD1 (6 bases). The V gene lost 3 bases and the J gene lost 4 bases, with 12 bases spanning the gap. Per the germline V gene, CDR1 is KGHSH and CDR2 is LQKENI. This CDR3 is 14 amino acids long. The CDR3 sequence is CASSPLQGSTEAFF. The CDR3 DNA follows: TGTGCCAGCTCACCCCTACAGGGAAGCACTGAAGCTTTCTTT. The full variable domain, rest sourced from reference TRBV18 and TRBJ1-1, is NAGVMQNPRHLVRRRGQEARLRCSPMKGHSHVYWYRQLPEEGLKFMVYLQKENIIDESGMPKERFSAEFPKEGPSILRIQQVVRGDSAAYFCASSPLQGSTEAFFGQGTRLTVV.

This clone was seen a handful of times. J is TRBJ1-6 and V is TRBV5-8; D gene ambiguous. Trimming pared 0 bases from V and 0 bases from J, leaving 10 bases between. This CDR3 region has 17 residues. The germline V gene has CDR1 SGHTS and CDR2 YDEGEE. CDR3 bases: TGTGCCAGCAGCTTGGGGGCGAGCTCCTCCTATAATTCACCCCTCCACTTT. It is translated as CASSLGASSSYNSPLHF.

This sequence joins TRBV6-5 and TRBJ2-2; TRBD1 matches 7 bases. Germline V CDR1 and CDR2: MNHEY, SVGAGI. There are 15 residues in the CDR3. V lost 3 bases, J lost 7 bases, and 8 bases stayed unmatched. The CDR3 region is CASSYRQGLVGELFF. The CDR3, as DNA: TGTGCCAGCAGTTATAGACAGGGATTGGTCGGGGAGCTGTTTTTT.

The chain combines TRBV7-9 with TRBJ2-5, with 9 bases aligning to TRBD2. Germline CDR1 reads SEHNR; CDR2 reads FQNEAQ (reference sequence). J lost 2 bases, V lost 5 bases, and 12 bases had no gene match. The CDR3 has 17 residues. CDR3 nucleotide sequence: TGTGCCAGCAGCCCTCGACTGGCGGGGGGGACTCAAGAGACCCAGTACTTC. It encodes CASSPRLAGGTQETQYF.

The chain has TRBV10-3 and TRBJ2-5, with TRBD1 matching over 7 bases. This CDR3 spans 14 amino acids. With 6 bases clipped from V and 5 bases from J, the junction kept 9 bases outside the gene matches. Germline V lookup: CDR1 ENHRY, CDR2 SYGVKD. The DNA of the CDR3 is TGTGCCATCAGGCCCGACAGGGCCGGTGAGACCCAGTACTTC. This translates into CAIRPDRAGETQYF.

The chain is built from TRBV6-5 and TRBJ2-7; 10 bases are a match to TRBD1. The germline CDR1 and CDR2 sequences are MNHEY and SVGAGI. After removal of 8 bases from V and 1 base from J, the junction contained 2 bases not matched to a gene. The CDR3 spans 13 residues. Here the CDR3 DNA reads TGTGCCAGCGGGGACAGGGGATCCTACGAGCAGTACTTC. Translated, it gives CASGDRGSYEQYF.

DNA of the CDR3: TGTGCCAGCAGCTTAACCTTCTTTTTTGGACAGGGGAACACTGAAGCTTTCTTT. This translates into CASSLTFFFGQGNTEAFF. The rearrangement links TRBV7-8 to TRBJ1-1, with 8 nucleotides matching TRBD1. Trimming removed 2 bases from V and 1 base from J; junction bases left unmatched: 12. The germline V gene has CDR1 SGHVS and CDR2 FQNEAQ. The CDR3 extends over 18 amino acids.

This chain uses TRBV15 with TRBJ1-5; D possibly corresponds to TRBD1 (6 bases). V lost 0 bases, J lost 2 bases, and 8 bases lay in between. CDR1 is LNHNV, CDR2 YYDKDF, per germline (reference sequence). The CDR3 length is 15 residues. The CDR3 loop is CATSRDRTGNQPQHF. As DNA, the CDR3 is TGTGCCACCAGCAGAGATCGGACAGGCAATCAGCCCCAGCATTTT.

This chain uses TRBV12-3 or TRBV12-4 with TRBJ1-5; D is possibly TRBD1 (5 bases). The CDR3 is 13 residues long. V shed 0 bases and J shed 6 bases, with 6 bases lying between them. CDR3 bases: TGTGCCAGCAGTTTAGCGCAGGGTCAGCCCCAGCATTTT. This codes for CASSLAQGQPQHF.